The 23 T cell receptor beta chains listed next were all sequenced from one sample in a study of sequential checkpoint blockade in melanoma. This sample's treatment: randomized to nivolumab then ipilimumab (arm A) or the reverse (arm B). Assay used: immunoSEQ multiplex PCR; TCRdb lists only in-frame clones, some missing. The sample has several thousand clones; more than 25% are singletons. The sequences come from tumor tissue (inferred from file names), collected from a patient given nivolumab and ipilimumab in sequence. These receptors all come from a human donor with melanoma.

This chain uses TRBV19 with TRBJ2-2; weak D call: TRBD2 (5 bases). The CDR3 is 14 residues long. Trimming stripped 2 bases from V and 4 bases from J, with 8 bases between. Germline V gives CDR1 LNHDA, CDR2 SQIVND (reference sequence). The CDR3 protein is CASSIFSGTGELFF. CDR3 DNA: TGTGCCAGTAGTATATTCAGCGGCACCGGGGAGCTGTTTTTT.

This clone counts as medium-sized. The V and J genes are TRBV9 and TRBJ2-3; D not certain. The CDR3 contains 13 residues. Trimming cost V 4 bases and J 5 bases, with 11 bases left between them. The germline CDR1 and CDR2 sequences are SGDLS and YYNGEE. Here the CDR3 DNA reads TGTGCCAGCAGCTCGAGGTTTGGAGATACGCAGTATTTT. Translation: CASSSRFGDTQYF.

By share of the sample, this clone is medium-sized. V gene TRBV19 combines with J gene TRBJ1-2; D is unclear. The CDR3 runs to 13 residues. The germline V and J ends were trimmed by 2 bases and 2 bases, with 6 bases remaining between them. The germline V gene has CDR1 LNHDA and CDR2 SQIVND (reference sequence). CDR3 nucleotide sequence: TGTGCCAGTAGTATAACCACCAACTATGGCTACACCTTC. Protein sequence: CASSITTNYGYTF.

This clone is medium-sized within its sample. Written as DNA, the CDR3 is TGTGCCAGCAGCCCCGAAGGGTTTGGGGATGGCTACACCTTC. Encoded protein: CASSPEGFGDGYTF. The chain employs TRBV9 and TRBJ1-2, with D unclear. CDR3 length: 14 amino acids. With 4 bases removed from V and 6 bases from J, the gap between germline ends came to 16 bases. Per the germline V gene, CDR1 is SGDLS and CDR2 is YYNGEE.

This chain connects TRBV18 to TRBJ2-1; 10 positions match TRBD2. Germline CDR1 is KGHSH and CDR2 is LQKENI. The CDR3 covers 17 residues. V lost 3 bases, J lost 7 bases, and 12 bases stayed unmatched. CDR3 protein: CASSPPGLAGVNNEQFF. The CDR3, as DNA: TGTGCCAGCTCACCGCCAGGGCTAGCGGGAGTTAATAATGAGCAGTTCTTC. Full variable domain (remainder filled in from reference TRBV18 and TRBJ2-1): NAGVMQNPRHLVRRRGQEARLRCSPMKGHSHVYWYRQLPEEGLKFMVYLQKENIIDESGMPKERFSAEFPKEGPSILRIQQVVRGDSAAYFCASSPPGLAGVNNEQFFGPGTRLTVL.

In this sample, this clone turned up many times. This sequence joins TRBV11-3 and TRBJ1-2, with D perhaps matching TRBD1 (6 bases). Germline V gene sequence: CDR1 SGHNT, CDR2 YENEEA. There are 16 residues in the CDR3. V lost 3 bases to trimming and J lost 0 bases, with 14 bases between them. This CDR3 is CASSLKTGLANYGYTF. DNA of the CDR3: TGTGCCAGCAGCTTGAAGACAGGATTGGCTAACTATGGCTACACCTTC. Full variable domain (rest looked up from reference TRBV11-3 and TRBJ1-2): EAGVVQSPRYKIIEKKQPVAFWCNPISGHNTLYWYLQNLGQGPELLIRYENEEAVDDSQLPKDRFSAERLKGVDSTLKIQPAELGDSAVYLCASSLKTGLANYGYTFGSGTRLTVV.

Ten or more counts support this clone. V is TRBV6-8 and J is TRBJ2-7; D not certain. Germline CDR1 reads MNHGY; CDR2 reads SAAAGT. The ends were cut back, 7 bases at V and 6 bases at J, with 22 bases in the middle. There are 15 residues in the CDR3. The CDR3 spells CASTDRISSPTEQYF. As DNA, the CDR3 is TGTGCCAGCACTGACCGGATCTCATCTCCTACCGAGCAGTACTTC.

The table lists this clone with many counts. This rearrangement joins TRBV11-3 to TRBJ2-7; a possible D gene is TRBD2 (6 bases). The CDR3 is made up of 14 amino acids. Looked up from germline, CDR1 is SGHNT and CDR2 is YENEEA. V lost 3 bases, J lost 0 bases, and 9 bases lay in between. The CDR3 region is CASSLEGFSYEQYF. DNA of the CDR3: TGTGCCAGCAGCTTGGAGGGGTTCTCCTACGAGCAGTACTTC.

This clone came up many times. The chain employs TRBV11-3 and TRBJ2-7, with D perhaps TRBD2 (6 bases). The CDR3 consists of 14 residues. V was cut by 5 bases and J by 1 base, with 12 bases left in between. Germline V gene lookup returns CDR1 SGHNT and CDR2 YENEEA. CDR3 nucleotide sequence: TGTGCCAGCAGCATAGGGACTTCTTCCTACGAGCAGTACTTC. This encodes CASSIGTSSYEQYF.

This chain uses TRBV9 with TRBJ1-1, with D perhaps matching TRBD1 (6 bases). CDR1 is SGDLS and CDR2 is YYNGEE in the germline V gene. Deletions cut 2 bases from V and 6 bases from J, with 14 bases between. This CDR3 comprises 14 residues. The CDR3 spells CASSVSRGGAEAFF. Here the CDR3 DNA reads TGTGCCAGCAGCGTGAGCAGGGGAGGAGCTGAAGCTTTCTTT.

This clone was seen repeatedly, ten times or more. V usage is TRBV10-3 and J usage is TRBJ2-1, with 8 nucleotides matching TRBD2. This CDR3 has 13 amino acids. Germline CDR1 is ENHRY and CDR2 is SYGVKD. V shed 2 bases, J shed 9 bases, and the junction held 3 bases outside the gene matches. The chain's CDR3 is CAISEERGGEQFF. CDR3 bases: TGTGCCATCAGTGAGGAACGGGGGGGTGAGCAGTTCTTC.

V gene TRBV29-1 combines with J gene TRBJ1-2; D gene uncertain. Germline CDR1 SQVTM, CDR2 ANQGSEA. CDR3 length: 13 amino acids. V gave up 3 bases and J gave up 1 base, with 9 bases separating them. The CDR3 sequence: CSVEDRLNYGYTF. Here the CDR3 DNA reads TGCAGCGTTGAGGACCGTCTTAACTATGGCTACACCTTC.

This clone showed up many times. The junction does not match germline at one end; this may be a read error. A nucleotide was unread or ambiguous, so the corresponding amino acid is written X. The chain has TRBV7-6 and TRBJ1-1; the D gene is possibly TRBD1 (5 bases). Germline V gene sequence: CDR1 SGHVS, CDR2 FNYEAQ. The CDR3 loop spans 15 amino acids. The CDR3 here is CASSARRGRNTEXFF. The CDR3 DNA is TGTGCCAGCAGCGCCCGGAGGGGTAGGAACACTGAAGYTTTCTTT.

V is TRBV6-8 and J is TRBJ2-2; D unresolved. V was clipped by 7 bases and J by 6 bases, with 12 bases between them. Germline assignment: CDR1 MNHGY and CDR2 SAAAGT. CDR3 size: 13 residues. CDR3 sequence reads: CASTARAAGELFF. CDR3 sequence (DNA): TGTGCCAGCACGGCACGGGCCGCCGGGGAGCTGTTTTTT.

The chain carries TRBV19 and TRBJ2-3; possible D gene TRBD2, 6 bases. The germline V and J ends were trimmed by 8 bases and 5 bases, with 20 bases remaining between them. The length of the CDR3 is 15 residues. CDR1 is LNHDA and CDR2 is SQIVND in the germline V gene (reference sequence). CDR3 coding DNA: TGTGCCAGTGTGGCTTCGGTGGGAGGTAGAGATACGCAGTATTTT. Residues: CASVASVGGRDTQYF.

In this sample, this clone turned up a few times. The V call is TRBV6-7, the J call TRBJ2-7; 8 bases match TRBD2. TRBV6-7 is an open reading frame, and its role is uncertain. CDR3 size: 20 residues. Unmatched junction bases numbered 19, after V lost 0 bases and J lost 3 bases. The CDR3 DNA is TGTGCCAGCAGTTACTCGAGGGTTAAACTAGCGGCCTCACGGATCTACGAGCAGTACTTC. The encoded protein is CASSYSRVKLAASRIYEQYF.

The rearrangement uses TRBV19 and TRBJ2-1; 9 bases align to TRBD2. Germline V gene sequence: CDR1 LNHDA, CDR2 SQIVND (reference sequence). The J segment lost 3 bases and the V segment lost 5 bases, leaving 2 bases of the junction unmatched. The CDR3 length is 14 residues. The CDR3 protein is CASSRLADYNEQFF. The CDR3 coding sequence is TGTGCCAGTAGTCGACTAGCGGACTACAATGAGCAGTTCTTC.

This clone was counted between two and nine times. The CDR3: CASSYSSLGELFF. The CDR3 DNA reads TGTGCCAGCAGTTACTCTTCCCTCGGGGAGCTGTTTTTT. The chain carries TRBV6-8 and TRBJ2-2; the D is unclear. From germline, CDR1 is MNHGY and CDR2 SAAAGT. The CDR3 is 13 residues long. V lost 0 bases and J 7 bases, leaving 6 bases between the germline ends.

The rearrangement links TRBV19 to TRBJ2-7, with 11 bases fitting TRBD1. With 2 bases clipped from V and 6 bases from J, the junction kept 12 bases outside the gene matches. Germline assignment: CDR1 LNHDA and CDR2 SQIVND (reference sequence). This CDR3 is built from 17 residues. Here the CDR3 reads CASSIPIGQGAISEQYF. The CDR3 nucleotides are TGTGCCAGTAGTATACCCATTGGACAGGGGGCAATCTCCGAGCAGTACTTC. The whole variable domain, remainder taken from reference TRBV19 and TRBJ2-7, is DGGITQSPKYLFRKEGQNVTLSCEQNLNHDAMYWYRQDPGQGLRLIYYSQIVNDFQKGDIAEGYSVSREKKESFPLTVTSAQKNPTAFYLCASSIPIGQGAISEQYFGPGTRLTVT.

The rearrangement joins TRBV6-8 to TRBJ2-3; D possibly corresponds to TRBD1 (5 bases). Germline CDR1 reads MNHGY; CDR2 reads SAAAGT. V was shortened by 2 bases and J by 2 bases, with 8 bases between the two germline ends. CDR3 length: 14 amino acids. The CDR3 coding sequence is TGTGCCAGCAGTTACACAGGCCTCACAGATACGCAGTATTTT. This encodes CASSYTGLTDTQYF.

V gene TRBV6-8 combines with J gene TRBJ1-4, with D uncertain. This CDR3 spans 13 amino acids. The V end lost 2 bases, the J end lost 8 bases, and 9 bases lay between the germline ends. The germline gives CDR1 MNHGY, CDR2 SAAAGT. The CDR3 coding sequence is TGTGCCAGCAGTTACGGGTTTTTGGAAAAACTGTTTTTT. Its translation is CASSYGFLEKLFF.

This clone was recorded many times. The chain combines TRBV2 with TRBJ1-2; 10 positions match TRBD1. CDR1 is SNHLY and CDR2 is FYNNEI in the germline V gene. The CDR3 covers 16 residues. V dropped 6 bases and J dropped 7; count of bases not matched to a gene: 14. The CDR3 sequence is CASSSGTGDHITGYTF. The CDR3 DNA sequence: TGTGCCAGCAGCTCTGGGACAGGGGACCACATTACTGGCTACACCTTC.

V is TRBV6-8 and J is TRBJ2-2; D might be TRBD2 (6 bases). In germline, CDR1 is MNHGY, CDR2 SAAAGT. CDR3 length: 18 residues. The ends were cut back, 3 bases at V and 4 bases at J, with 21 bases in the middle. This chain's CDR3 is CASSYFSTGSSGTGELFF. DNA for the CDR3: TGTGCCAGCAGTTATTTCAGTACGGGGAGTAGCGGCACCGGGGAGCTGTTTTTT.